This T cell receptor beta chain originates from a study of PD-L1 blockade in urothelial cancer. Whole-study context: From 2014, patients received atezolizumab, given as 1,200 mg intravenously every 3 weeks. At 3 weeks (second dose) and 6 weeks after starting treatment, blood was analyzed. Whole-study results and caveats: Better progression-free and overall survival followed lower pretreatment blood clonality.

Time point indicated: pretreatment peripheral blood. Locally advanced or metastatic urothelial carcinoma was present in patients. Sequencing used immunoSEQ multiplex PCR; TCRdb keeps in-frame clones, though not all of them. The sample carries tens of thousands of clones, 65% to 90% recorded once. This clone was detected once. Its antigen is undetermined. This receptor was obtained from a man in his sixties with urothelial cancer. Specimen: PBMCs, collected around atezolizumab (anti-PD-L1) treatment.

Here the CDR3 reads CASSPGTGGRSYNEQFF. The CDR3 DNA reads TGTGCCAGCAGCCCCGGGACAGGGGGCCGGTCCTACAATGAGCAGTTCTTC. The chain recombines TRBV5-4 with TRBJ2-1; TRBD1 aligns across 12 bases. Germline-derived CDR1 and CDR2 are SGHNT and YYREEE (reference sequence). The CDR3 is 17 residues long. V shed 4 bases and J 1 base; nucleotides not matched to a gene: 6.